These T cell receptor beta chains were read from a single sample in a study of PD-1 blockade in classical Hodgkin lymphoma. Sequencing was performed with immunoSEQ multiplex PCR; in TCRdb, only in-frame clones are kept and a portion is missing. In the table there are tens of thousands of clones, approximately 80% of which are singletons. The sequences come from peripheral blood mononuclear cells (PBMCs), collected at baseline. The receptors here all came from a human donor with classical Hodgkin lymphoma. CDR3s include the opening cysteine and the closing phenylalanine or tryptophan. Fields, in order: D gene, J gene, clone size, V gene, CDR3 DNA, CDR3 protein. A D gene is named only where the DNA matches it firmly. Some rows mark clone size as missing; the rest say once, few, many or name a class of expanded clone.

D: NA; J: TRBJ1-3; size: NA; V: TRBV6-5; DNA: TGTGCCAGCAGTTACAGTGGAAGCACCATATATTTT; CDR3: CASSYSGSTIYF
D: TRBD1; J: TRBJ2-3; size: NA; V: TRBV5-1; DNA: TGCGCCAGCAGCACGCGGACAGGGGACACAGATACGCAGTATTTT; CDR3: CASSTRTGDTDTQYF
D: NA; J: TRBJ2-6; size: NA; V: TRBV6-6; DNA: TGTGCCAGCAGTCTTCGAGGGTCTGGGGCCAACGTCCTGACTTTC; CDR3: CASSLRGSGANVLTF
D: TRBD1; J: TRBJ2-7; size: NA; V: TRBV7-3; DNA: TGTGCCAGCAGCCCCCCCGGGACAGGGTACGAGCAGTACTTC; CDR3: CASSPPGTGYEQYF
D: NA; J: TRBJ1-2; size: once; V: TRBV6-6; DNA: TGTGCCAGCGGATTACTAGATGGCTACACCTTC; CDR3: CASGLLDGYTF
D: NA; J: TRBJ2-5; size: NA; V: TRBV28; DNA: TGTGCCAGCAGTTTTAATATGAAAGAGACCCAGTACTTC; CDR3: CASSFNMKETQYF
D: NA; J: TRBJ2-7; size: NA; V: TRBV27; DNA: TGTGCCAGCCAGGACAGATCCTACGAGCAGTACTTC; CDR3: CASQDRSYEQYF
D: TRBD1; J: TRBJ1-2; size: NA; V: TRBV7-9; DNA: TGTGCCAGCAGCTTAGCCGACAGGGAGAATGGCTACACCTTC; CDR3: CASSLADRENGYTF
D: NA; J: TRBJ2-1; size: NA; V: TRBV30; DNA: TGTGCCTGGAGTCGGGGCCTTAGCTCCTACAATGAGCAGTTCTTC; CDR3: CAWSRGLSSYNEQFF
D: NA; J: TRBJ2-7; size: NA; V: TRBV13; DNA: TGTGCCAGCAGCCTAAACCGGGGATACGAGCAGTACTTC; CDR3: CASSLNRGYEQYF
D: NA; J: TRBJ2-7; size: NA; V: TRBV7-8; DNA: TGTGCCAGCAGCCCCGGCGAAGGAGTTGATCTCGAGCAGTACTTC; CDR3: CASSPGEGVDLEQYF
D: NA; J: TRBJ1-5; size: NA; V: TRBV5-1; DNA: TGCGCCAGCAGCTTGTGGGGGGGAAACCAGCCCCAGCATTTT; CDR3: CASSLWGGNQPQHF
D: NA; J: TRBJ1-2; size: NA; V: TRBV16; DNA: TGTGCCAGCAGCCGGGACGGAACCAAGGGCGACTTCTATGGCTACACCTTC; CDR3: CASSRDGTKGDFYGYTF
D: TRBD2; J: TRBJ2-5; size: NA; V: TRBV5-8; DNA: TGTGCCAGCAGCTTGGAGGGGACTAGCGGGGCCATACAAGAGACCCAGTACTTC; CDR3: CASSLEGTSGAIQETQYF
D: NA; J: TRBJ1-1; size: once; V: TRBV6-6; DNA: TGTGCCAGCAGTAGGAACACTGAAGCTTTCTTT; CDR3: CASSRNTEAFF
D: TRBD2; J: TRBJ2-1; size: NA; V: TRBV11-2; DNA: TGTGCCAGCATCCTCTCGGGAGGGCCTTACTACAATGAGCAGTTCTTC; CDR3: CASILSGGPYYNEQFF
D: TRBD1; J: TRBJ1-1; size: once; V: TRBV7-8; DNA: TGTGCCAGCAGCTTCACAGGGGAGACTGAAGCTTTCTTT; CDR3: CASSFTGETEAFF
D: NA; J: TRBJ2-3; size: few; V: TRBV13; DNA: TGTGCCAGCAGCCCCTCTAGGGGCCCCGATACGCAGTATTTT; CDR3: CASSPSRGPDTQYF
D: NA; J: TRBJ1-1; size: NA; V: TRBV14; DNA: TGTGCCAGCAGCCAACCTTTAGGGGTGGGGAACACTGAAGCTTTCTTT; CDR3: CASSQPLGVGNTEAFF
D: NA; J: TRBJ2-6; size: NA; V: TRBV11-2; DNA: TGTGCCAGCAGCCTCAAGAGCAGGACAGCTGACTCTGGGGCCAACGTCCTGACTTTC; CDR3: CASSLKSRTADSGANVLTF
D: TRBD2; J: TRBJ2-3; size: NA; V: TRBV27; DNA: TGTGCCAGCAAACTAGCGGGAGGGACAGATACGCAGTATTTT; CDR3: CASKLAGGTDTQYF
D: TRBD1; J: TRBJ1-2; size: NA; V: TRBV10-3; DNA: TGTGCCATCAGTCCACCGGGACAGGGGTACTACACCTTC; CDR3: CAISPPGQGYYTF
D: NA; J: TRBJ2-7; size: NA; V: TRBV14; DNA: TGTGCCAGCAGCCAGGGCCGGGCCTCCTACGAGCAGTACTTC; CDR3: CASSQGRASYEQYF
D: NA; J: TRBJ1-6; size: NA; V: TRBV29-1; DNA: TGCAGCGTTGGGACGGACTATAATTCACCCCTCCACTTT; CDR3: CSVGTDYNSPLHF
D: NA; J: TRBJ1-1; size: NA; V: TRBV28; DNA: TGTGCCGGAGGGACCGGGAACACTGAAGCTTTCTTT; CDR3: CAGGTGNTEAFF
D: TRBD1; J: TRBJ2-5; size: NA; V: TRBV7-9; DNA: TGTGCCAGCAGCTTAGCGGGGCTACAGGGGCAGACCCAGTACTTC; CDR3: CASSLAGLQGQTQYF
D: TRBD2; J: TRBJ2-7; size: NA; V: TRBV30; DNA: TGTGCCTGGAGTGCCGGAACGACTAGCGGGTCTTCCTACGAGCAGTACTTC; CDR3: CAWSAGTTSGSSYEQYF
D: NA; J: TRBJ2-1; size: NA; V: TRBV7-9; DNA: TGTGCCAGCAGCTTAATTGGCGGGGCGTACTACAATGAGCAGTTCTTC; CDR3: CASSLIGGAYYNEQFF
D: TRBD2; J: TRBJ2-5; size: NA; V: TRBV18; DNA: TGTGCCAGCTCACAACTAGCGGGAGGACAAGAGACCCAGTACTTC; CDR3: CASSQLAGGQETQYF
D: NA; J: TRBJ2-7; size: NA; V: TRBV7-3; DNA: TGTGCCAGCAGCTTACAGACAGGCCCCTACGAGCAGTACTTC; CDR3: CASSLQTGPYEQYF
D: NA; J: TRBJ2-5; size: NA; V: TRBV7-2; DNA: TGTGCCAGCAGCTTACCTGGGAGATCAGAGACCCAGTACTTC; CDR3: CASSLPGRSETQYF
D: NA; J: TRBJ2-2; size: NA; V: TRBV25-1; DNA: TGTGCCAGCCGCCCGAACACCGGGGAGCTGTTTTTT; CDR3: CASRPNTGELFF
D: NA; J: TRBJ2-7; size: NA; V: TRBV2; DNA: TGTGCCAGCAGTTCGGAGGGGGGATCCTCCTACGAGCAGTACTTC; CDR3: CASSSEGGSSYEQYF
D: NA; J: TRBJ2-1; size: NA; V: TRBV6-4; DNA: TGTGCCAGCAGCCGCGGGGACTCCTACAATGAGCAGTTCTTC; CDR3: CASSRGDSYNEQFF
D: NA; J: TRBJ1-3; size: NA; V: TRBV28; DNA: TGTGCCAGCAGTTTACCCATCTCTGGAAACACCATATATTTT; CDR3: CASSLPISGNTIYF
D: TRBD1; J: TRBJ1-2; size: NA; V: TRBV6-1; DNA: TGTGCCAGCATCCGGGACAGGGGGCATACTGGCTACACCTTC; CDR3: CASIRDRGHTGYTF
D: NA; J: TRBJ2-7; size: NA; V: TRBV9; DNA: TGTGCCAGCAGCCCCCCAGACAAGACCTACGAGCAGTACTTC; CDR3: CASSPPDKTYEQYF
D: NA; J: TRBJ2-7; size: NA; V: TRBV2; DNA: TGTGCCAGCTCTGGACTCTACTACGAGCAGTACTTC; CDR3: CASSGLYYEQYF
D: TRBD2; J: TRBJ2-1; size: NA; V: TRBV7-3; DNA: TGTGCCAGCAGCCCCCCGACTAGCGGAGCCTACAATGAGCAGTTCTTC; CDR3: CASSPPTSGAYNEQFF
D: NA; J: TRBJ1-1; size: NA; V: TRBV6-1; DNA: TGTGCCAGCAGTGATAGACGGCGGGGGGACACTGAAGCTTTCTTT; CDR3: CASSDRRRGDTEAFF